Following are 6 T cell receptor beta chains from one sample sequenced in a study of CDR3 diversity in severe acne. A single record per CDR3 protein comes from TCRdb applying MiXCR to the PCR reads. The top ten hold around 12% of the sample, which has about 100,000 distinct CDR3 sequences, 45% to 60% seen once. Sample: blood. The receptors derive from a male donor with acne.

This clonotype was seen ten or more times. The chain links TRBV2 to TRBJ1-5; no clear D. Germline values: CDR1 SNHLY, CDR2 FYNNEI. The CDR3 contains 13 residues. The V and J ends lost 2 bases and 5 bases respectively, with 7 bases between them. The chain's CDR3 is CASSENRDQPQHF. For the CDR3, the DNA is TGTGCCAGCAGTGAAAACCGGGATCAGCCCCAGCATTTT.

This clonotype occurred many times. The CDR3 DNA reads as TGTGCCAGCAGCTTGGGAGGGACAGAGAACTACGAGCAGTACGTC. Translating it yields CASSLGGTENYEQYV. This chain joins TRBV7-9 and TRBJ2-7, with D perhaps matching TRBD1 or TRBD2 (7 bases each). The CDR3 totals 15 residues. V lost 3 bases and J 3 bases, leaving 15 bases between the germline ends. Germline assignment: CDR1 SEHNR and CDR2 FQNEAQ (reference sequence).

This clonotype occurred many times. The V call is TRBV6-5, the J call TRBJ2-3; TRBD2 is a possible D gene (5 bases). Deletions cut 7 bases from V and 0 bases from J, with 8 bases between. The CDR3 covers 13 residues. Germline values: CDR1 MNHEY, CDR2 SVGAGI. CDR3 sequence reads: CASTERSTDTQYF. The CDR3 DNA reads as TGTGCCAGCACGGAGCGGAGCACAGATACGCAGTATTTT.

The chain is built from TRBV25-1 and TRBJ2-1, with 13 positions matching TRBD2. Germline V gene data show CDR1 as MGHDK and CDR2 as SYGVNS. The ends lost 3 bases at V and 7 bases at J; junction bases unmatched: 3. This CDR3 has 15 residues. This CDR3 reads CASSDGLAGENEQFF. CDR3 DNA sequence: TGTGCCAGCAGTGATGGACTAGCGGGAGAGAATGAGCAGTTCTTC.

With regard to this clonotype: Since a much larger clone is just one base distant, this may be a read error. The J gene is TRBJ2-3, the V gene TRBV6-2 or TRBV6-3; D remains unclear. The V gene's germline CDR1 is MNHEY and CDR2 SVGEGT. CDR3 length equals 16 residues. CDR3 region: CASSYSKTWSIDTQYF. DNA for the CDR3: TGTGCCAGCAGTTACTCGAAAACATGGAGCATAGATACGCAGTATTTT.

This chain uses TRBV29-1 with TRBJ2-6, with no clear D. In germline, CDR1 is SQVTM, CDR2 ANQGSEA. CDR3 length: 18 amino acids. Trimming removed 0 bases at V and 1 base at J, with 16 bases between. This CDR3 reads CSVEEGSLRHSGANVLTF. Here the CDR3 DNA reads TGCAGCGTTGAAGAAGGGTCGCTAAGACATTCTGGGGCCAACGTCCTGACTTTC.